The subject of this entry is one TCR beta chain. There are a few counts of this clone. This receptor's antigen is unknown. Qualities for individual bases were not recorded, and no much larger clone is one base off. This sample was included in a study of cytomegalovirus exposure and HLA in healthy donors (dated by TCRdb to 2016 to 2017). About the study as a whole: An earlier analysis of roughly 610 of the donors reported roughly 300 Gb of sequence data and around 110 million unique TCR beta sequences obtained from around 190 million T cells. Class I and class II HLA loci were covered by the typing at four-digit resolution. All discovery cohort repertoires had been generated using a single sequencing platform. The later analysis used no new phenotypic data to find candidate immune exposures, relying instead on TCR beta sequences and their occurrence across donors. A later genetic analysis used genome-wide SNP genotypes for about 55% of the 666 donors, treating that subset as a discovery cohort. Across some 400 genotyped donors of the cohort, an average of roughly 200,000 unique TCR beta nucleotide sequences per donor were sequenced, and roughly a sixth of those sequences were non-productive. In a later analysis, previously published TCR beta repertoires from 670 or so donors were re-analyzed and high-resolution HLA genotyping was added so that TCR occurrence patterns could be studied. Using immunosequencing, the study profiled T cell repertoires from around 670 subjects and related those repertoires to cytomegalovirus serostatus. Typing coverage varied by locus: roughly 629-630 donors for A, B, C, DRB1 and DQB1; about 520 for DQA1; some 610 for DPA1; about 450 for DPB1. Approximately 300 gigabases of sequencing data and tens of millions of unique TCR sequences were included in an early release covering about 620 HLA-typed donors. Of the roughly 400 genotyped donors, roughly 85% fell in the genetic ancestry cluster associated with self-reported Caucasian donors. The study aimed to test whether signatures of past pathogen exposure could be identified by cataloging public T cell receptors. A handful of DR-DQ haplotypes were handled as single units for association and clustering because linkage in the cohort was strong. In an earlier analysis of 587 of the donors, high-throughput TCR beta sequencing was used to judge whether each TCR beta V gene segment behaved as functional or pseudogenic. High-throughput TCR immunosequencing, statistical association of individual TCRs with disease status, and machine learning were combined to predict cytomegalovirus infection status. Donor age, sex, ethnicity and CMV serostatus were collected together with the repertoire data. Along with the approximately 650-subject first cohort, a separate validation cohort of over a hundred different subjects was used. Study-level results and caveats: A later analysis found that HLA-associated TCR beta chains were more clonally expanded and had lower generation probabilities than equally common non-associated chains. When HLA alleles, especially DR and DQ, strongly co-occurred, TCR associations were difficult to assign to individual alleles. The classifier was reported to diagnose cytomegalovirus status with high specificity and sensitivity in both the original and validation cohorts. The earlier analysis of 587 of the donors excluded around 17 rarely observed V segments, including chromosome 9 orphons, because counts were too low. In the study, 164 TCR beta chains were listed as associated with cytomegalovirus. A further reported finding was that TCR beta sequences accurately predicted the HLA-A and HLA-B alleles for most subjects in the first cohort. In a later analysis, most CMV-associated TCR beta chains were found to appear HLA-restricted, with HLA associations seemingly driven largely by CMV exposure. Presence/absence analyses assumed roughly uniform sequencing depth across donors, an assumption that may not hold. Because some donors lacked HLA typing at each locus, the association tests relied only on the typed subset. An association between a missense DCLRE1C variant and V-gene and J-gene trimming of TCR beta chains was found in a later genetic analysis and replicated in an independent cohort. Some IMGT-functional V segments, including TRBV6-2 and TRBV6-3, could not be distinguished by the 87-base-pair reads and were therefore excluded. Correlated functional status among segregating V segments might reflect linkage disequilibrium, but an unknown experimental factor could not be ruled out. Immune exposure information for the cohort was limited to CMV serostatus. In an earlier analysis of fewer than 700 of the donors, most TCR beta V segments appeared in productive rearrangements about 87% or about 30% of the time, broadly matching IMGT annotations. At a false discovery rate of 0.05, a later analysis linked under 20,000 TCR beta sequences to specific HLA alleles. A later analysis reported that several top co-occurrence clusters appeared linked to parvovirus B19, influenza, CMV and Epstein-Barr virus. In a later analysis, TCR association rates were found to vary across HLA loci, with the most associated TCRs seen for DRB1 alleles and the fewest for HLA-C alleles. The authors suggested that the approach could potentially be extended to other disease states and immunological phenotypes. A later genetic analysis reported fewer N-insertions in productive TCRs among donors in an Asian-associated ancestry cluster than the roughly 670-donor mean. Only TCR beta chains were sequenced in this cohort, and the absence of alpha or paired-chain data limited detectable features. While some public TCRs were present in many individuals, most TCR sequences turned up only very rarely across donors. A group of highly shared sequence variants was considered likely to be a technical artifact of the sequencing pipeline. In vitro tests confirmed that three of the cytomegalovirus-associated TCR beta chains recognize cytomegalovirus antigens.

The cohort consisted of hundreds of healthy bone marrow donors. Cohort members were all nominally healthy when sampled, although unrecorded immune exposures were likely present. The donor was CMV seropositive and belonged to the group of some 290 seropositive cohort members. A peripheral blood sample was provided by each donor, and peripheral blood mononuclear cells were used for TCR beta sequencing. The Qiagen DNeasy Blood Extraction Kit was used to extract genomic DNA from the blood cell samples. V loses 2 bases, J loses 2 bases, and the germline ends lie 19 bases apart. From the germline V gene, CDR1 is MNHNS and CDR2 is SASEGT. Taken from cysteine to phenylalanine, the CDR3 has 18 residues. The only DNA kept is the CDR3, 54 bases in frame from the first base. Receptor amplification or capture employed the immunoSEQ multiplex PCR assay. A mixture of 60 forward primers for TCR Vbeta segments and 13 reverse primers for TCR Jbeta segments was used in the multiplex PCR. A multiplex PCR assay on genomic DNA amplified the CDR3 region of rearranged TCR beta genes. The amplified TCR beta libraries were sequenced on the Illumina HiSeq System as 87-base-pair reads. Turning to the authors' computational methods: A later analysis counted tens of millions of unique TCR beta chains across the 550 to 750 repertoires, and some 12 million of these chains were shared by at least two donors. A nearest-neighbor algorithm error-corrected the raw reads and collapsed the reads into unique sequences, merging closely related sequences to remove PCR and sequencing errors. Alignment of CDR3 sequences to IMGT reference sequences was used to assign V, D and J gene segments. For a sequence to be retained, a match of at least six nucleotides to both a V gene segment and a J gene segment was required. A rearrangement was called productive if the CDR3 had no stop codons and remained in frame with V and J, and every other rearrangement was called non-productive. CDR3 was defined according to IMGT convention as the region running from the second conserved V-encoded cysteine to the conserved J-encoded phenylalanine. The earlier analysis of a few hundred of the donors excluded sequences that lacked an unambiguous match to a single V gene segment. An earlier analysis of a few hundred of the donors called V segments functional above 56.7% productive rearrangements and segregating when the between-donor standard deviation exceeded 5%. A statistical classification framework was developed to diagnose cytomegalovirus status using the catalog of TCR beta chain sequences. In a later analysis, V and J genes were assigned by comparing TCR nucleotide sequences against IMGT/GENE-DB human TR gene sequences. A later analysis assigned CDR3 sequences and most-parsimonious VDJ recombination scenarios with the TCRdist pipeline. In a later analysis, each TCR beta chain was defined by its CDR3 amino acid sequence together with its V-gene family, and reads lacking a unique V-gene family were excluded. A later analysis removed several hundred highly shared, low-generation-probability nucleotide sequences to deal with suspected cross-contamination and a sequencing artifact. A later analysis calculated a clonal expansion index for each public chain from normalized within-repertoire ranks of inferred template counts. In a later analysis, generation probabilities were computed with a VDJ recombination model fitted to out-of-frame rearrangements, and the resulting probabilities were checked against IGoR. In a later analysis, TCR-TCR, TCR-HLA and TCR-CMV co-occurrence was scored with hypergeometric tests, and a repertoire-size bias correction was applied to TCR pairs. In a later analysis, false discovery rates were estimated by permuting HLA or CMV assignments 20 times. In a later analysis, co-occurring TCRs were grouped with DBSCAN, and TCRdist sequence similarity was added when clustering was performed within HLA-allele-positive subsets. For co-occurrence clustering, repertoires with fewer than 30,000 or more than 120,000 public chains were excluded, along with roughly 5 repertoires with anomalous nucleotide sharing. Not all clones reach the TCRdb copy of this immuneACCESS table, which keeps in-frame sequences only. Checked studies attribute under half of the gap to unresolved V genes and leave the rest unexplained. Clone size and V and J calls were adopted from that table, with D and trimming inferred from the DNA. This sample lists about 200,000 clones; about 80% were detected once. The top ten clonotypes cover roughly 14% of the sample.

The specimen was PBMCs. The source is a woman aged 25 to 39 in good health and CMV-seropositive. The chain links TRBV6-1 with TRBJ1-3; possibly the D gene is TRBD1, per 5 matching bases. The DNA reads as follows: TGTGCCAGCAGTGAATTATATGGGGGGGACCCGACTGGAAACACCATATATTTT. This codes for CASSELYGGDPTGNTIYF.